Below, 2 T cell receptor beta chains from the same sample are listed, as sequenced in a study of cytomegalovirus exposure and HLA in healthy donors. A multiplex PCR was run with 60 Vbeta primers and 13 Jbeta primers. Some clones are missing from TCRdb's copy, which holds only in-frame ones; the method was immunoSEQ multiplex PCR. Of tens of thousands of clones in the sample, approximately 68% are singletons; the top ten hold about a fifth. Source material: PBMCs. All receptors derive from a woman between 50 and 59 years old in good health and CMV-seropositive.

The rearrangement links TRBV6-5 to TRBJ2-7; 7 nucleotides align to TRBD2. The germline V gene has CDR1 MNHEY and CDR2 SVGAGI. V gave up 8 bases and J gave up 3 bases; unmatched junction bases: 13. The CDR3 runs to 15 residues. CDR3 protein: CASRPTWTRFYEQYF. In nucleotides, the CDR3 is TGTGCCAGCCGACCGACCTGGACTAGGTTCTACGAGCAGTACTTC.

This clone was seen once. This chain joins TRBV5-6 and TRBJ2-1; TRBD2 agrees at 10 bases. This CDR3 spans 16 amino acids. CDR1 and CDR2 (germline): SGHDT, YYEEEE. With V trimmed by 0 bases and J by 4 bases, 4 bases remained unmatched. Here the CDR3 DNA reads TGTGCCAGCAGCTTGGAGGGTAGCGGGGGGTACAATGAGCAGTTCTTC. It translates to CASSLEGSGGYNEQFF.